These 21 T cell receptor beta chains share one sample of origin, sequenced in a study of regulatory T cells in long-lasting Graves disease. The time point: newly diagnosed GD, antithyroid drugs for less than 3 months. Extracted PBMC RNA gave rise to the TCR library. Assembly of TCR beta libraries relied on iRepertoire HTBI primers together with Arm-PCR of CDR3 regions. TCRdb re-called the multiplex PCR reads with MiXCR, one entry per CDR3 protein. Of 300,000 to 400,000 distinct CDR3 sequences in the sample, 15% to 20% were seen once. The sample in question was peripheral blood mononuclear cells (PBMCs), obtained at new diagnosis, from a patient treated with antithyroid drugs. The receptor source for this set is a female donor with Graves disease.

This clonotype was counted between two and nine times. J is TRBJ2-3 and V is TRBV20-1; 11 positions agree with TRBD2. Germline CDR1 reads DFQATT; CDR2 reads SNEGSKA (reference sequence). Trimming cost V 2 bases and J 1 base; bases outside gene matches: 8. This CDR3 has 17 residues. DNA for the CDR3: TGCAGTGCTAGACAAATAGCGGGAGGGCTGGGCACAGATACGCAGTATTTT. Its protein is CSARQIAGGLGTDTQYF.

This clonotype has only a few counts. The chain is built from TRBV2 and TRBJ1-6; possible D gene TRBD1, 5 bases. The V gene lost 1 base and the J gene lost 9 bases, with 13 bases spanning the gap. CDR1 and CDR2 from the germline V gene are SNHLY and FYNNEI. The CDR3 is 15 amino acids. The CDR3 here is CASSEGDRISSPLHF. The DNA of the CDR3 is TGTGCCAGCAGTGAAGGTGACAGAATTAGTTCACCCCTCCACTTT.

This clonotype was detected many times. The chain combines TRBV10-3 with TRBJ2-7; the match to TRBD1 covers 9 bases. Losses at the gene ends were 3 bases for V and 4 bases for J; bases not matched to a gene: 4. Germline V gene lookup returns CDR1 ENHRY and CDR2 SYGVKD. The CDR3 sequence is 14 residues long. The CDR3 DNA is TGTGCCATCAGTGAAGGGACAGGGAGGTACGAGCAGTACTTC. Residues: CAISEGTGRYEQYF.

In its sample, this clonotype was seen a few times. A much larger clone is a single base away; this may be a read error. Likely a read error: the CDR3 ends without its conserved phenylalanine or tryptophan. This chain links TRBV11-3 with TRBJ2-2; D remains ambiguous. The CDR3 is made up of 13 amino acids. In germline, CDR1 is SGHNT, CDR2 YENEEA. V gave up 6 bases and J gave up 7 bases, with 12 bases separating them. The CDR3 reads CASRLPPHGELFL. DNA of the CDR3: TGTGCCAGCAGACTTCCTCCCCACGGGGAGCTGTTTCTT.

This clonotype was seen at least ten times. The CDR3 nucleotides are TGTGCCAGCAGTTTAAGGGACGGATTCGGGCCCCAGCATTTT. It specifies CASSLRDGFGPQHF. V and J are TRBV27 and TRBJ1-5; D is perhaps TRBD1 (5 bases). The germline V gene has CDR1 MNHEY and CDR2 SMNVEV (reference sequence). CDR3 length: 14 residues. V shed 2 bases and J shed 9 bases, with 14 bases lying between them.

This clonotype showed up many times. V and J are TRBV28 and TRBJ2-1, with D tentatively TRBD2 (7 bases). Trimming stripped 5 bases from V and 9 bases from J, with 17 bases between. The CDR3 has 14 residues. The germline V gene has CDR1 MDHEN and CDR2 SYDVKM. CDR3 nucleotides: TGTGCCAGCAGTCCGTCGGAGGGGGGGACTGAGCAGTTCTTC. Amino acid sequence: CASSPSEGGTEQFF.

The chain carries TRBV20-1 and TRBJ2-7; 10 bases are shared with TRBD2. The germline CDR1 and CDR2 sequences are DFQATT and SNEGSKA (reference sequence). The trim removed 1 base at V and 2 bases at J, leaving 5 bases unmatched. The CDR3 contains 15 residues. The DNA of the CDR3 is TGCAGTGCTAGAGCTTTGACTAGCGGGCCCTACGAGCAGTACTTC. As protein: CSARALTSGPYEQYF.

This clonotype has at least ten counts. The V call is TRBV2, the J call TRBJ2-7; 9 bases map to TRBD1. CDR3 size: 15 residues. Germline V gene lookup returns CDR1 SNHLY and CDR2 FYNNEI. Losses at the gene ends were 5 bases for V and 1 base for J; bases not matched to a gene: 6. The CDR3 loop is CASSRDRDSSYEQYF. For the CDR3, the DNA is TGTGCCAGCAGTAGGGACAGGGACTCGTCCTACGAGCAGTACTTC.

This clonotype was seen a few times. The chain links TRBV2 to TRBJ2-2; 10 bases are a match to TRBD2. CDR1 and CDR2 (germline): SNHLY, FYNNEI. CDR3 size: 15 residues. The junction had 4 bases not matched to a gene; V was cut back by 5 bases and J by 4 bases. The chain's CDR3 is CASSPSGSRTGELFF. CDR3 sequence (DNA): TGTGCCAGCAGTCCTAGCGGGAGTCGCACCGGGGAGCTGTTTTTT.

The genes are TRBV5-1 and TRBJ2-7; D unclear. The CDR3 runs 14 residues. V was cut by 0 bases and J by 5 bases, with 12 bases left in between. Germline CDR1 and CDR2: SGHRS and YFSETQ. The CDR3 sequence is CASSLEAPQNEQYF. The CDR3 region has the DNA TGCGCCAGCAGCTTGGAGGCCCCCCAAAACGAGCAGTACTTC.

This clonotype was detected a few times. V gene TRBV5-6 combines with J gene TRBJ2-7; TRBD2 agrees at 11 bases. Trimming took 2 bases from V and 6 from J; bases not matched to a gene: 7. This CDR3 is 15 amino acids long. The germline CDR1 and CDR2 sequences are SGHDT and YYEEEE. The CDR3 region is CASSFLLAGAREQYF. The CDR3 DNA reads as TGTGCCAGCAGCTTTTTACTAGCGGGAGCTCGCGAGCAGTACTTC.

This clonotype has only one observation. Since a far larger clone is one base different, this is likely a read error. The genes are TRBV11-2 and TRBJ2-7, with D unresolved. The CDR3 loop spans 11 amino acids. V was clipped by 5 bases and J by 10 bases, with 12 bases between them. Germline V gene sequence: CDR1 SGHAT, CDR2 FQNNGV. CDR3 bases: TGTGCCAGCAGCCACGGAGAGGCCCAGTACTTC. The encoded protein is CASSHGEAQYF. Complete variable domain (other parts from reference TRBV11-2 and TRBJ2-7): EAGVAQSPRYKIIEKRQSVAFWCNPISGHATLYWYQQILGQGPKLLIQFQNNGVVDDSQLPKDRFSAERLKGVDSTLKIQPAKLEDSAVYLCASSHGEAQYFGPGTRLTVT.

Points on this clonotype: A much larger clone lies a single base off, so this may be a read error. This CDR3 is CASSSMTGAALASNRPQHF. The DNA for the CDR3 is TGTGCCAGCAGTTCCATGACAGGGGCCGCGTTGGCGAGCAATCGGCCCCAGCATTTT. This chain links TRBV12-3 or TRBV12-4 with TRBJ1-5, with TRBD1 matching over 8 bases. The CDR3 is 19 amino acids.

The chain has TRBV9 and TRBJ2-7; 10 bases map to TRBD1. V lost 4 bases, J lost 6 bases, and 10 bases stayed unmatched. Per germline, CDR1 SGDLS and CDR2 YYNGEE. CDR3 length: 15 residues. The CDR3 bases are TGTGCCAGCAGCCGCGACAGGGGGCGCATCGGCGAGCAGTACTTC. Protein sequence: CASSRDRGRIGEQYF.

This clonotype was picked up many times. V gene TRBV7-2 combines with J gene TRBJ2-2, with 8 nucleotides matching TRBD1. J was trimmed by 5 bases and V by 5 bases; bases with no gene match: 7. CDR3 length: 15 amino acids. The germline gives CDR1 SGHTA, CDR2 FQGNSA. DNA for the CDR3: TGTGCCAGCAGCCCGCGGACAGGGTTGACCGGGGAGCTGTTTTTT. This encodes CASSPRTGLTGELFF.

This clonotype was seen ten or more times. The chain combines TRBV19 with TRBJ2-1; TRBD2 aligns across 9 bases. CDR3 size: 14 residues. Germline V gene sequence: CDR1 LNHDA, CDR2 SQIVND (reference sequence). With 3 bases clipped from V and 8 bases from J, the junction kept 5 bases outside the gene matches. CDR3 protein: CASSILREGDEQFF. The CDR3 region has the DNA TGTGCCAGTAGTATTCTGCGGGAGGGGGATGAGCAGTTCTTC.

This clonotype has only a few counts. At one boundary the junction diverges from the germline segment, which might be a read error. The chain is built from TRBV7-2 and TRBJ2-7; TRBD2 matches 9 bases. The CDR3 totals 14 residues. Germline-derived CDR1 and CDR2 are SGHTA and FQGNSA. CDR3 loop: CASSLAAGGGEQHF. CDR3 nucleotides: TGTGCCAGCAGCTTAGCGGCGGGAGGGGGAGAGCAGCACTTC.

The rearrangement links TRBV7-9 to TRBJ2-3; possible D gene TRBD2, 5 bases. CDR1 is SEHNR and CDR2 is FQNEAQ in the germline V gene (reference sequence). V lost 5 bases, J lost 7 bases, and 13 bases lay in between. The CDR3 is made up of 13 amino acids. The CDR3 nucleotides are TGTGCCAGCAGCCCTAGGACTCAACATACGCAGTATTTT. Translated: CASSPRTQHTQYF.

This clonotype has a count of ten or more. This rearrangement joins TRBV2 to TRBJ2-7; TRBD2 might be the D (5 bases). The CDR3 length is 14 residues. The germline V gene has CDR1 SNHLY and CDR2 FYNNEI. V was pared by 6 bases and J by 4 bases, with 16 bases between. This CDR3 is CASSSGRGGYEQYF. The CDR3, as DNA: TGTGCCAGCAGCTCGGGGAGAGGCGGTTACGAGCAGTACTTC.

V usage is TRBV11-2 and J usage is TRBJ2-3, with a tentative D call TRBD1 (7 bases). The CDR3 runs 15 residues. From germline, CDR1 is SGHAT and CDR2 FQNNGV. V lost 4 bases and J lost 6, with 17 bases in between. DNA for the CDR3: TGTGCCAGCAGCTCAGGACAGGAACGGGAGGATACGCAGTATTTT. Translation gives CASSSGQEREDTQYF.

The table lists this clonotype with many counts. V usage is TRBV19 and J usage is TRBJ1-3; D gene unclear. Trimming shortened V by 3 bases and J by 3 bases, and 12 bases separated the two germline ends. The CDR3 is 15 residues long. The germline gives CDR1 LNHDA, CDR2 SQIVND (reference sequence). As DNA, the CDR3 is TGTGCCAGTAGTATCCTGGGGAGCTTTGGAAACACCATATATTTT. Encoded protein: CASSILGSFGNTIYF.